This T cell receptor beta chain was obtained from a study of T-cell memory formation after mild COVID-19. TCRdb reprocessed the 5' RACE reads with MiXCR, giving one entry per CDR3 protein. Of roughly 86,000 distinct CDR3 sequences listed, more than 13% are singletons. This clonotype is large by share. The CDR3 is made up of 10 amino acids. Germline V gene sequence: CDR1 DFQATT, CDR2 SNEGSKA (reference sequence). V lost 5 bases to trimming and J lost 3 bases, with 2 bases between them. This TCR was sampled from a man between 18 and 35 years old who had mild COVID-19 (a few samples of this study predate the infection). Cell type and time point are not known. The chain uses TRBV20-1 and TRBJ1-3, with no clear D. The specimen was PBMCs or a T cell subset sorted from them (not recorded which). As DNA, the CDR3 is TGCAGTGCTCGTGGAAACACCATATATTTT. Its protein product is CSARGNTIYF.